The 25 T cell receptor beta chains reported below all come from one sample, sequenced in a study of T-cell memory formation after mild COVID-19. MiXCR was run by TCRdb on the 5' RACE reads, yielding one entry per CDR3 protein. The sample carries some 330,000 distinct CDR3 sequences, over 20% recorded once. Source material: PBMCs or a T cell subset sorted from them (not recorded which). The receptor source for this set is an adult woman who had mild COVID-19 (a few samples of this study predate the infection). Cell type and time point are not known.

This clonotype was counted only a few times. The genes are TRBV4-2 and TRBJ2-3; TRBD2 matches 12 bases. CDR3 size: 19 residues. In germline, CDR1 is LGHNA, CDR2 YNFKEQ. V was pared by 0 bases and J by 7 bases, with 14 bases of the junction left unmatched. In nucleotides, the CDR3 is TGTGCCAGCAGCCAAGATAGGAGTTTTCTAGCGGGGGGGCCACATACGCAGTATTTT. Residues: CASSQDRSFLAGGPHTQYF.

This chain uses TRBV7-9 with TRBJ2-7, with TRBD1 matching 9 bases. This CDR3 contains 16 residues. Germline CDR1 is SEHNR and CDR2 is FQNEAQ (reference sequence). With V trimmed by 5 bases and J by 4 bases, 12 bases remained unmatched. CDR3 nucleotides: TGTGCCAGCAGCCCGCCATCTGGACAGGGGATGTACGAGCAGTACTTC. Encoded protein: CASSPPSGQGMYEQYF.

This clonotype appeared many times. The V call is TRBV12-3 or TRBV12-4, the J call TRBJ2-3, with 9 bases that match TRBD1. This CDR3 is built from 15 residues. J was trimmed by 1 base and V by 8 bases; bases with no gene match: 7. CDR3 residues: CASGDRDRGTDTQYF. CDR3 DNA sequence: TGTGCCAGCGGTGACCGGGACAGGGGCACAGATACGCAGTATTTT.

The sample holds a few counts of this clonotype. The chain combines TRBV7-8 with TRBJ2-4, with 9 bases matching TRBD1. Germline CDR1 and CDR2: SGHVS and FQNEAQ. Trimming removed 5 bases from V and 6 bases from J; junction bases left unmatched: 5. The CDR3 sequence is 14 residues long. In DNA, the CDR3 is TGTGCCAGCAGCCTCGGGACAGGGCTAAACATTCAGTACTTC. The encoded protein is CASSLGTGLNIQYF.

This clonotype has more than one count but fewer than ten. This chain links TRBV20-1 with TRBJ2-5; TRBD2 aligns across 13 bases. The CDR3 runs 15 residues. The germline CDR1 and CDR2 sequences are DFQATT and SNEGSKA (reference sequence). J lost 5 bases, V lost 4 bases, and 7 bases had no gene match. The CDR3 nucleotides are TGCAGTGCTACTAGGGGACTAGCGGGGTTGGAGACCCAGTACTTC. This translates into CSATRGLAGLETQYF.

The chain is built from TRBV23-1 and TRBJ2-7, with D possibly matching TRBD1 (6 bases). TRBV23-1 is placed among ORFs of uncertain function. The CDR3 extends over 15 amino acids. V was clipped by 4 bases and J by 2 bases, with 15 bases between them. CDR3 amino acids: CASSLPGTRTYEQYF. The CDR3 DNA sequence: TGCGCCAGCAGTCTCCCAGGGACACGGACCTACGAGCAGTACTTC.

The chain couples TRBV9 to TRBJ1-2, with D perhaps matching TRBD1 (6 bases). The CDR3 runs 14 residues. Germline CDR1 and CDR2: SGDLS and YYNGEE. Trimming pared 4 bases from V and 2 bases from J, leaving 12 bases between. The CDR3 here is CASSTGQMNYGYTF. In nucleotides, the CDR3 is TGTGCCAGCAGCACAGGGCAGATGAACTATGGCTACACCTTC.

The rearrangement uses TRBV7-2 and TRBJ2-2, with 8 bases fitting TRBD1. CDR1 and CDR2 from the germline V gene are SGHTA and FQGNSA. Trimming at V came to 9 bases and at J to 9 bases, leaving 12 bases not matched to a gene. This CDR3 is 14 amino acids long. Here the CDR3 DNA reads TGTGCCAGTTCATTGGACAGGGTTCACAGGGAGCTGTTTTTT. This translates into CASSLDRVHRELFF.

Only a few counts were recorded for this clonotype. J is TRBJ2-1 and V is TRBV12-3 or TRBV12-4; TRBD2 matches 8 bases. The V and J ends lost 5 bases and 8 bases, in that order; junction bases with no gene match: 8. The CDR3 loop spans 14 amino acids. The CDR3 DNA is TGTGCCAGCAGTACTAGCGGAATTATCCATGAGCAGTTCTTC. It specifies CASSTSGIIHEQFF.

This clonotype has only a few counts. This rearrangement joins TRBV4-1 to TRBJ1-2; possibly TRBD1 for D (6 bases). Between the trimmed V and J ends, which lost 0 bases and 4 bases, there was a span of 12 bases. CDR1 is MGHRA, CDR2 YSYEKL, per germline. The CDR3 consists of 15 residues. CDR3 protein: CASSQDRPRGYGYTF. CDR3 coding DNA: TGCGCCAGCAGCCAAGACCGACCCAGGGGCTATGGCTACACCTTC.

This clonotype was counted between two and nine times. V is TRBV3-1 and J is TRBJ2-1, with TRBD2 identical over 7 bases. This CDR3 has 16 amino acids. V lost 4 bases, J lost 1 base, and 7 bases stayed unmatched. Per the germline V gene, CDR1 is LGHDT and CDR2 is YNNKEL (reference sequence). CDR3 sequence: CASSPRTSSSYNEQFF. CDR3 in DNA: TGTGCCAGCAGCCCACGGACTAGTAGTTCCTACAATGAGCAGTTCTTC.

There are a few counts of this clonotype. The rearrangement joins TRBV5-1 to TRBJ2-1; TRBD2 matches at 12 bases. Trimming at V came to 4 bases and at J to 5 bases, leaving 7 bases not matched to a gene. The CDR3 is made up of 16 amino acids. Germline V lookup: CDR1 SGHRS, CDR2 YFSETQ. This chain's CDR3 is CASSLPTSGGNNEQFF. In DNA form, the CDR3 reads TGCGCCAGCAGCCTACCGACTAGCGGGGGTAACAATGAGCAGTTCTTC.

The V and J genes are TRBV29-1 and TRBJ1-1, with TRBD1 matching 7 bases. Trimming removed 3 bases from V and 6 bases from J; junction bases left unmatched: 10. Germline CDR1 reads SQVTM; CDR2 reads ANQGSEA. There are 14 residues in the CDR3. CDR3 residues: CSVEPGGQSPEAFF. CDR3 coding DNA: TGCAGCGTTGAGCCTGGGGGACAGAGCCCTGAAGCTTTCTTT. The full variable domain, rest sourced from reference TRBV29-1 and TRBJ1-1, is SAVISQKPSRDICQRGTSLTIQCQVDSQVTMMFWYRQQPGQSLTLIATANQGSEATYESGFVIDKFPISRPNLTFSTLTVSNMSPEDSSIYLCSVEPGGQSPEAFFGQGTRLTVV.

The chain couples TRBV9 to TRBJ2-3; TRBD2 matches at 13 bases. Germline V gene lookup returns CDR1 SGDLS and CDR2 YYNGEE. The CDR3 is 19 residues long. J gave up 3 bases and V 0 bases, and 10 bases lay outside the gene matches. CDR3 amino acids: CASSVGLAGGTKRTDTQYF. The CDR3 DNA reads as TGTGCCAGCAGCGTAGGACTAGCGGGGGGCACCAAACGGACAGATACGCAGTATTTT.

Only a few counts were recorded for this clonotype. V usage is TRBV12-3 or TRBV12-4 and J usage is TRBJ1-6; 9 positions match TRBD1. With 5 bases clipped from V and 4 bases from J, the junction kept 9 bases outside the gene matches. This CDR3 has 17 residues. DNA for the CDR3: TGTGCCAGCAGTCTCCGGACAGGGGCTAGATATAATTCACCCCTCCACTTT. Translating it yields CASSLRTGARYNSPLHF.

This CDR3 reads CASSAPRGQLYEQYF. DNA of the CDR3: TGTGCCAGCAGCGCCCCCCGGGGACAACTCTACGAGCAGTACTTC. The genes are TRBV7-9 and TRBJ2-7, with D maybe TRBD1 (6 bases). The V and J ends lost 5 bases and 3 bases respectively, with 17 bases between them. The CDR3 loop spans 15 amino acids. The germline gives CDR1 SEHNR, CDR2 FQNEAQ (reference sequence).

V is TRBV20-1 and J is TRBJ2-5, with 8 bases fitting TRBD2. Germline values: CDR1 DFQATT, CDR2 SNEGSKA (reference sequence). The CDR3 consists of 15 residues. J gave up 4 bases and V 4 bases, and 11 bases lay outside the gene matches. CDR3 sequence (DNA): TGCAGTGCTAAGAATTCGCGTCGGGGGGGAGAGACCCAGTACTTC. Translated, it gives CSAKNSRRGGETQYF.

V is TRBV5-6 and J is TRBJ2-7; 8 nucleotides match TRBD2. CDR3 length: 14 residues. Trimming at V came to 5 bases and at J to 0 bases, leaving 4 bases not matched to a gene. Germline V gene sequence: CDR1 SGHDT, CDR2 YYEEEE. The CDR3: CASSVSGISYEQYF. The DNA of the CDR3 is TGTGCCAGCAGTGTTAGCGGGATCTCCTACGAGCAGTACTTC.

This clonotype occurred a few times. The genes are TRBV7-2 and TRBJ2-5, with 9 bases matching TRBD2. J was trimmed by 5 bases and V by 2 bases; bases with no gene match: 9. The CDR3 spans 16 residues. Germline V gives CDR1 SGHTA, CDR2 FQGNSA. The CDR3 region is CASSLFGGGAEETQYF. The CDR3 coding sequence is TGTGCCAGCAGCTTATTTGGCGGGGGGGCGGAGGAGACCCAGTACTTC.

This clonotype was seen only a few times. The rearrangement links TRBV5-1 to TRBJ1-2; D is perhaps TRBD1 (6 bases). Germline lookup yields CDR1 SGHRS and CDR2 YFSETQ. The V gene lost 2 bases and the J gene lost 6 bases, with 11 bases spanning the gap. CDR3 size: 13 residues. The CDR3 sequence: CASSFSGGDGYTF. The CDR3 DNA sequence: TGCGCCAGCAGCTTTTCCGGGGGCGATGGCTACACCTTC.

This sequence joins TRBV20-1 and TRBJ2-1, with TRBD2 matching over 8 bases. This CDR3 spans 15 amino acids. Germline CDR1 DFQATT, CDR2 SNEGSKA (reference sequence). V lost 6 bases to trimming and J lost 0 bases; unmatched junction nucleotides: 7. The CDR3 DNA reads TGCAGTGCGCAGACTAGCGTCCGCTCCTACAATGAGCAGTTCTTC. Translated: CSAQTSVRSYNEQFF.

This clonotype was found a few times. The chain couples TRBV7-6 to TRBJ1-6, with a possible D match to TRBD1 (6 bases). The V gene lost 6 bases and the J gene lost 6 bases, with 9 bases spanning the gap. This CDR3 is 13 amino acids long. Germline V gene data show CDR1 as SGHVS and CDR2 as FNYEAQ. CDR3 nucleotide sequence: TGTGCCAGCAGTTCCAGGGGTAATTCACCCCTCCACTTT. Protein product: CASSSRGNSPLHF. Full variable domain (missing parts from reference TRBV7-6 and TRBJ1-6): GAGVSQSPRYKVTKRGQDVALRCDPISGHVSLYWYRQALGQGPEFLTYFNYEAQQDKSGLPNDRFSAERPEGSISTLTIQRTEQRDSAMYRCASSSRGNSPLHFGNGTRLTVT.

This clonotype was recorded a few times. This chain connects TRBV7-3 to TRBJ1-1; no definite D call. Germline V gene lookup returns CDR1 SGHTA and CDR2 FQGTGA. There are 14 residues in the CDR3. V dropped 8 bases and J dropped 2 bases, with 15 bases sitting between them. CDR3 residues: CASEKVHSNTEAFF. CDR3 sequence (DNA): TGTGCCAGCGAAAAGGTACACAGCAACACTGAAGCTTTCTTT.

This clonotype has a handful of counts. V is TRBV7-2 and J is TRBJ2-3, with D maybe TRBD2 (5 bases). The germline V gene encodes CDR1 SGHTA and CDR2 FQGNSA. This CDR3 is built from 16 residues. V shed 0 bases and J shed 3 bases, with 13 bases lying between them. The CDR3 is CASSLATTTGTDTQYF. CDR3 bases: TGTGCCAGCAGCTTAGCGACTACCACGGGAACAGATACGCAGTATTTT.

The table lists this clonotype with a few counts. DNA of the CDR3: TGTGCCAGCACCCCTTGGGGGGGCGATTACAATGAGCAGTTCTTC. Its translation is CASTPWGGDYNEQFF. This chain joins TRBV7-8 and TRBJ2-1; perhaps TRBD2 as D (7 bases). Trimming shortened V by 7 bases and J by 4 bases, and 17 bases separated the two germline ends. Germline CDR1 reads SGHVS; CDR2 reads FQNEAQ. The CDR3 consists of 15 residues. The full variable domain, in which reference TRBV7-8 and TRBJ2-1 provide the parts outside the CDR3, is GAGVSQSPRYKVAKRGQDVALRCDPISGHVSLFWYQQALGQGPEFLTYFQNEAQLDKSGLPSDRFFAERPEGSVSTLKIQRTQQEDSAVYLCASTPWGGDYNEQFFGPGTRLTVL.